This T cell receptor beta chain was recovered during a study of blood T cell repertoires in COVID-19. Study-level background: The United States, Italy and Spain supplied acute and convalescent COVID-19 samples. Sources were T cells, B-cell-depleted T cells, or PBMCs; the material itself was cDNA or gDNA.

Original analysis: Amplification of reference gene primers was used by the study to estimate nucleated cell counts. Sequencing used immunoSEQ multiplex PCR; TCRdb keeps in-frame clones, though not all of them. The DNA gave D and trimming, while V, J and clone size come from that table. The sample has about 100,000 clones, roughly 80% seen once; the top ten hold 9.8%. Sequencing was carried out using peripheral blood. This clonotype was sampled from a man between 60 and 75 years old with active or convalescent COVID-19.

The CDR3 here is CASSLVLYGTGGGYTF. The CDR3 DNA follows: TGTGCCAGCAGCTTGGTGCTCTATGGGACAGGGGGAGGCTACACCTTC. The rearrangement joins TRBV5-6 to TRBJ1-2; 11 bases fit TRBD1. Germline V CDR1 and CDR2: SGHDT, YYEEEE. V was pared by 0 bases and J by 8 bases, with 9 bases of the junction left unmatched. This CDR3 contains 16 residues.